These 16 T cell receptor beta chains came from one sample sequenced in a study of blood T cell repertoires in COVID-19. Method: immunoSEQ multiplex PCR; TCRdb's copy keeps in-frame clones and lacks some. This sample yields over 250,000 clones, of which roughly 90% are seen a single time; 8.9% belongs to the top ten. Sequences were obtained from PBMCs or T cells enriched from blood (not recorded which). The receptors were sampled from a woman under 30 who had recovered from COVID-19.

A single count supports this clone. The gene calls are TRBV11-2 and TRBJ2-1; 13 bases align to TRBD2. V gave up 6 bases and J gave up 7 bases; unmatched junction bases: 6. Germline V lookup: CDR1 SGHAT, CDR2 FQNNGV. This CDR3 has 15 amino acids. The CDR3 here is CASRKTSGRKNEQFF. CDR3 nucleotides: TGTGCCAGCAGGAAGACTAGCGGGAGGAAGAATGAGCAGTTCTTC.

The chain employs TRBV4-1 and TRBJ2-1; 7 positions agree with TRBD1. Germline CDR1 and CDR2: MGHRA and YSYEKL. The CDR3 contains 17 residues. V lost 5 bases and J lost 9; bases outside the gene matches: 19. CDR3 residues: CASSYDTQTGIEGEQFF. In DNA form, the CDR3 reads TGCGCCAGCAGCTACGACACACAGACAGGGATAGAGGGTGAGCAGTTCTTC.

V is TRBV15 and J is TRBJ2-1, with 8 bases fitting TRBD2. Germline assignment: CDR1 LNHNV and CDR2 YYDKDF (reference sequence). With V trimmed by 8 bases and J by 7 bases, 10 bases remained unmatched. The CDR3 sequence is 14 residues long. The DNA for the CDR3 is TGTGCCACCCGGGGGGGCGGGAGGCCTAATGAGCAGTTCTTC. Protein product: CATRGGGRPNEQFF. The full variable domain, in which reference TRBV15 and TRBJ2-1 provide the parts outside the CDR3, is DAMVIQNPRYQVTQFGKPVTLSCSQTLNHNVMYWYQQKSSQAPKLLFHYYDKDFNNEADTPDNFQSRRPNTSFCFLDIRSPGLGDTAMYLCATRGGGRPNEQFFGPGTRLTVL.

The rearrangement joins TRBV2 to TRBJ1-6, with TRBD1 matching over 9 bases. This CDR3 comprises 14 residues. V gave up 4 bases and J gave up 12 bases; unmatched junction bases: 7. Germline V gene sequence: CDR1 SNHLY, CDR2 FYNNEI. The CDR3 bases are TGTGCCAGCAGTGCCTGGACAGGGGCTGGACCCCTCCACTTT. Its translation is CASSAWTGAGPLHF.

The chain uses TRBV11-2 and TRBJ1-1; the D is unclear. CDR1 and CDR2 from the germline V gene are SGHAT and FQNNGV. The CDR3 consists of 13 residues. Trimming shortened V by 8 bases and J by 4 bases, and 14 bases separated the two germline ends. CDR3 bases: TGTGCCAGCCTGAGGGATTTGAGCACTGAAGCTTTCTTT. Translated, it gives CASLRDLSTEAFF.

The CDR3 coding sequence is TGTGCCAGCAGTTCCCCCAGGGTTGGTACTGAAGCTTTCTTT. Amino acids: CASSSPRVGTEAFF. The chain joins TRBV6-5 to TRBJ1-1; the D gene is possibly TRBD1 (5 bases). V was shortened by 4 bases and J by 5 bases, with 14 bases between the two germline ends. This CDR3 spans 14 amino acids. Germline CDR1 is MNHEY and CDR2 is SVGAGI.

DNA for the CDR3: TGTGCCAGTAGTATTGCCCTCGGGGGCAATCAGCCCCAGCATTTT. Translating it yields CASSIALGGNQPQHF. The chain carries TRBV19 and TRBJ1-5, with no clear D. Germline V gives CDR1 LNHDA, CDR2 SQIVND (reference sequence). The ends were cut back, 3 bases at V and 2 bases at J, with 11 bases in the middle. CDR3 size: 15 residues.

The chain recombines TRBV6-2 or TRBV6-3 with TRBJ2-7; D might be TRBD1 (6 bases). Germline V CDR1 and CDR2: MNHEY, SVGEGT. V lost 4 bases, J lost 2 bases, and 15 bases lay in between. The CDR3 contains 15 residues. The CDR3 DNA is TGTGCCAGCAGTTCCGGGACAACTCAGGCCTACGAGCAGTACTTC. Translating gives CASSSGTTQAYEQYF.

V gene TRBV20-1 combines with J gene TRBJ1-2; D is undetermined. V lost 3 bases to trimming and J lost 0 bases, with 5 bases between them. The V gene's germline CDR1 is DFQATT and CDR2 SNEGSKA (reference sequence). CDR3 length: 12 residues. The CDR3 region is CSASRPNYGYTF. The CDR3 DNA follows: TGCAGTGCTAGTCGTCCTAACTATGGCTACACCTTC.

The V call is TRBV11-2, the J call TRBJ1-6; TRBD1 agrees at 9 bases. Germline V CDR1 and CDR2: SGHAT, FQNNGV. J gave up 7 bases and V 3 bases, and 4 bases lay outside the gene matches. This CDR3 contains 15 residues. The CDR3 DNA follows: TGTGCCAGCAGCTTCTCGGGACAGGGCAATTCACCCCTCCACTTT. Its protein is CASSFSGQGNSPLHF.

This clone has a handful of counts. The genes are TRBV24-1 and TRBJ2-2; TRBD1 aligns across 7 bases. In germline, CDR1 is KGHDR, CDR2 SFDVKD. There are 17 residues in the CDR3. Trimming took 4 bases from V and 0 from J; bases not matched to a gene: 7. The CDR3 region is CATSEYEQGTNTGELFF. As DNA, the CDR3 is TGTGCCACCAGTGAATACGAACAGGGGACGAACACCGGGGAGCTGTTTTTT.

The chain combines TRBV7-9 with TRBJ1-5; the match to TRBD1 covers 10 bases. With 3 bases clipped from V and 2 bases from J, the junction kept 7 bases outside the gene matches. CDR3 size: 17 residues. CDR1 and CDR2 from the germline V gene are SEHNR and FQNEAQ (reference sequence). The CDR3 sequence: CASSLSGTGEGNQPQHF. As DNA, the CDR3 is TGTGCCAGCAGCTTGTCCGGGACAGGGGAGGGCAATCAGCCCCAGCATTTT.

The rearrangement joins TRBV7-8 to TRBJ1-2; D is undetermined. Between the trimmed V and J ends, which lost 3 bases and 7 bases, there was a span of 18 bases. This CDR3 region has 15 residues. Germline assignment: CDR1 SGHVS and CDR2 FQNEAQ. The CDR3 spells CASSFFVDTTSGYTF. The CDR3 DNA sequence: TGTGCCAGCAGCTTTTTTGTCGACACAACCAGTGGCTACACCTTC.

CDR3 region: CASSLLAGSTDTQYF. DNA of the CDR3: TGTGCCAGCAGTCTATTAGCGGGGAGCACAGATACGCAGTATTTT. This chain joins TRBV2 and TRBJ2-3, with 8 bases that match TRBD2. The CDR3 runs 15 residues. V lost 5 bases to trimming and J lost 0 bases; unmatched junction nucleotides: 4. Germline V lookup: CDR1 SNHLY, CDR2 FYNNEI. Full variable domain (missing parts from reference TRBV2 and TRBJ2-3): EPEVTQTPSHQVTQMGQEVILRCVPISNHLYFYWYRQILGQKVEFLVSFYNNEISEKSEIFDDQFSVERPDGSNFTLKIRSTKLEDSAMYFCASSLLAGSTDTQYFGPGTRLTVL.

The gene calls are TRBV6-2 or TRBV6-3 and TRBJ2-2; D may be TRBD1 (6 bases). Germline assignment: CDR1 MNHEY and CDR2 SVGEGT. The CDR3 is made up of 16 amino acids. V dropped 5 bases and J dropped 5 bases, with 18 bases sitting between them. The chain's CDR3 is CASSHRPGTQTGELFF. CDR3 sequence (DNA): TGTGCCAGCAGTCATCGGCCGGGGACACAGACCGGGGAGCTGTTTTTT.

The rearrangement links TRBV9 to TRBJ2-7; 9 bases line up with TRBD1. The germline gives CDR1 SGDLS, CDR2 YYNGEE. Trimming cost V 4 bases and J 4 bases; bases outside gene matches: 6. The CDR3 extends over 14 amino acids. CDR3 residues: CASSPRQGGYEQYF. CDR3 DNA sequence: TGTGCCAGCAGCCCAAGACAGGGGGGTTACGAGCAGTACTTC.